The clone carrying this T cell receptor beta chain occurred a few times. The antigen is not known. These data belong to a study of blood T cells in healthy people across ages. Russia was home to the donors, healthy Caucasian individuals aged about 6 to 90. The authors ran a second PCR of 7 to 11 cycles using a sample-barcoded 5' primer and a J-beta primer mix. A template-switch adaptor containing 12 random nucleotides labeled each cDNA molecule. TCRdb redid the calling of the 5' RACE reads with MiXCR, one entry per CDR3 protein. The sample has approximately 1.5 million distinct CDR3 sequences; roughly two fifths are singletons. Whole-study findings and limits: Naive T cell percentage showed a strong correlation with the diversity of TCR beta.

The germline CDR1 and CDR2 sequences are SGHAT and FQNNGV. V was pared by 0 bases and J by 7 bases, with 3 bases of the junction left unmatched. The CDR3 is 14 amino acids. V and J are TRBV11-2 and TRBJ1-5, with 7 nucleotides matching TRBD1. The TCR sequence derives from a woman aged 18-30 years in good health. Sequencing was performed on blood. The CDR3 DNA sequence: TGTGCCAGCAGCTTAGATTTAGGGGGCCAGCCCCAGCATTTT. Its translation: CASSLDLGGQPQHF.